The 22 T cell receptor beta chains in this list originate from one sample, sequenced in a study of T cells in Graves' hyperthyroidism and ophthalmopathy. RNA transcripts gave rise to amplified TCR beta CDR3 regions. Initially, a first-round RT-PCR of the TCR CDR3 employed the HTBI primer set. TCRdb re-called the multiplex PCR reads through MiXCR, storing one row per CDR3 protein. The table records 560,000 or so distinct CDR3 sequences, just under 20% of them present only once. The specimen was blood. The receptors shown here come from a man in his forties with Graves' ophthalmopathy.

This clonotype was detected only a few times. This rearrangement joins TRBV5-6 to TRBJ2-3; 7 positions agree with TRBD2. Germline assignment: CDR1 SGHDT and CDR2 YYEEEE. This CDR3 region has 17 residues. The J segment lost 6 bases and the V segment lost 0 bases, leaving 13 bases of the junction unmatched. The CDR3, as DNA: TGTGCCAGCAGCTTGGTTGCGGGGGTATTCTTCGGGGATACGCAGTATTTT. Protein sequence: CASSLVAGVFFGDTQYF.

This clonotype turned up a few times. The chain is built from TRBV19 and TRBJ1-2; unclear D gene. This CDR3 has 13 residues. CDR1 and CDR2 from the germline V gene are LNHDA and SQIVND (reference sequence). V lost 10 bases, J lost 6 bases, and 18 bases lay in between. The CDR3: CATMSGSKDGYTF. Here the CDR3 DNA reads TGTGCCACAATGAGCGGGAGTAAGGATGGCTACACCTTC.

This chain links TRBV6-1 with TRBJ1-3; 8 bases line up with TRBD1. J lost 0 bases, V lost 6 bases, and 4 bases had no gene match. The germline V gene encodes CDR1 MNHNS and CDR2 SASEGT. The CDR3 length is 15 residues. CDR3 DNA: TGTGCCAGCAGGCCAGGGGGCAACTCTGGAAACACCATATATTTT. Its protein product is CASRPGGNSGNTIYF.

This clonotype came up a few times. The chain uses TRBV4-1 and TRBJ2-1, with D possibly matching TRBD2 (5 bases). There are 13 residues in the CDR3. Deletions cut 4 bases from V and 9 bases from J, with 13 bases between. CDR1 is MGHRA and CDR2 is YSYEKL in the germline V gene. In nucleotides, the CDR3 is TGCGCCAGCAGCCCCCAAACTAGTTTTGAGCAGTTCTTC. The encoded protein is CASSPQTSFEQFF.

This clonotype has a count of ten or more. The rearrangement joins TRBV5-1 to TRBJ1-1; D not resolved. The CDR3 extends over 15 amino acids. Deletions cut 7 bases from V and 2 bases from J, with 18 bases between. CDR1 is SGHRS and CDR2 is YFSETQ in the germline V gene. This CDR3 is CASRKETAPNTEAFF. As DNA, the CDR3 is TGCGCCAGCCGGAAAGAGACTGCACCTAACACTGAAGCTTTCTTT. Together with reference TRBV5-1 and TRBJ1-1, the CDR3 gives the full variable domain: KAGVTQTPRYLIKTRGQQVTLSCSPISGHRSVSWYQQTPGQGLQFLFEYFSETQRNKGNFPGRFSGRQFSNSRSEMNVSTLELGDSALYLCASRKETAPNTEAFFGQGTRLTVV.

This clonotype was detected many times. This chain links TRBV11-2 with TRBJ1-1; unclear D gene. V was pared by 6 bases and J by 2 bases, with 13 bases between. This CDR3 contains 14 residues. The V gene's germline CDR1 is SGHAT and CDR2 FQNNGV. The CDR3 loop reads CASRRPGRNTEAFF. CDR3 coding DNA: TGTGCCAGCAGACGACCGGGCCGAAACACTGAAGCTTTCTTT. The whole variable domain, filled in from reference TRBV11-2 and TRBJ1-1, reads EAGVAQSPRYKIIEKRQSVAFWCNPISGHATLYWYQQILGQGPKLLIQFQNNGVVDDSQLPKDRFSAERLKGVDSTLKIQPAKLEDSAVYLCASRRPGRNTEAFFGQGTRLTVV.

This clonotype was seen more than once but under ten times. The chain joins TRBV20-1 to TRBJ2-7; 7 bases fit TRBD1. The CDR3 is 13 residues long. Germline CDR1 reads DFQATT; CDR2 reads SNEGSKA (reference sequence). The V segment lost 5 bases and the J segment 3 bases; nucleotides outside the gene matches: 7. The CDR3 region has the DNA TGCAGTGCTGCCTCGGGACAGCACTACGAGCAGTACTTC. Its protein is CSAASGQHYEQYF.

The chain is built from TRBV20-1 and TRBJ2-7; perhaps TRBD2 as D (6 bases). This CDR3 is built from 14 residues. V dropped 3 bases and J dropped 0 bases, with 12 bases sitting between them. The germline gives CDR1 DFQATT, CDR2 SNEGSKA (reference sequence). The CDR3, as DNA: TGCAGTGCTAGTTCCGGGACTCTCTCCTACGAGCAGTACTTC. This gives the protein CSASSGTLSYEQYF.

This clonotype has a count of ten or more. Written as DNA, the CDR3 is TGTGCCAGCAGTTCGGGACTAGCGAACACCGGGGAGCTGTTTTTT. Translated: CASSSGLANTGELFF. The chain joins TRBV7-2 to TRBJ2-2; 8 bases align to TRBD2. The V gene end was trimmed by 6 bases and the J gene end by 0 bases; junction bases not matched to a gene: 3. CDR3 length: 15 residues. Per germline, CDR1 SGHTA and CDR2 FQGNSA.

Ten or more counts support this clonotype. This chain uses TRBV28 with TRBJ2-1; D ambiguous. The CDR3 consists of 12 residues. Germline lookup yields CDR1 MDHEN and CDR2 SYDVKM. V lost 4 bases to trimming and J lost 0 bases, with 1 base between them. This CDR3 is CASSYSYNEQFF. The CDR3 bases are TGTGCCAGCAGTTACTCCTACAATGAGCAGTTCTTC.

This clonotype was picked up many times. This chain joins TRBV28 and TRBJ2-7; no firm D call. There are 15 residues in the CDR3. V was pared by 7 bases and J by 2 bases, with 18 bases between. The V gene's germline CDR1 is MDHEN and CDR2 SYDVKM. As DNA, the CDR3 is TGTGCCAGCACCCCGGATACGACGGTGCCCTACGAGCAGTACTTC. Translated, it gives CASTPDTTVPYEQYF.

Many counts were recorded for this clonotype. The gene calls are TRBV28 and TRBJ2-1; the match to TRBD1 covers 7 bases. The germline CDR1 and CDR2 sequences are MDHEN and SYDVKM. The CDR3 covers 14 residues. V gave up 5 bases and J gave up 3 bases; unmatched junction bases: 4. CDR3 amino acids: CASSLTGSYNEQFF. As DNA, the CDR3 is TGTGCCAGCAGTCTGACAGGGAGCTACAATGAGCAGTTCTTC.

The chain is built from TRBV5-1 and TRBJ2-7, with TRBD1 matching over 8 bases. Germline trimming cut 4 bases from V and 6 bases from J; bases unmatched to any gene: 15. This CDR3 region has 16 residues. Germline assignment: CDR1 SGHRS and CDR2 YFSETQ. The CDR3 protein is CASSLKPGQVFSEQYF. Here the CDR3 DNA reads TGCGCCAGCAGCCTAAAACCGGGACAGGTATTCTCCGAGCAGTACTTC.

The CDR3 sequence: CASSGYQETQYF. DNA for the CDR3: TGTGCCAGCAGCGGGTACCAAGAGACCCAGTACTTC. The chain recombines TRBV28 with TRBJ2-5; D not certain. The CDR3 length is 12 residues. Germline V CDR1 and CDR2: MDHEN, SYDVKM. Trimming took 6 bases from V and 0 from J, leaving 5 bases between them.

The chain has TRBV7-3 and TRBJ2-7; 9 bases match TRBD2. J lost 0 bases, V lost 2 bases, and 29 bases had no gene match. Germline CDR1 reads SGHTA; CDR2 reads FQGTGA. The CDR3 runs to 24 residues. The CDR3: CASSLRPGGTSNPLTGLNSYEQYF. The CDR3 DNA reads TGTGCCAGCAGCTTACGCCCCGGAGGGACTAGCAACCCGCTAACGGGATTAAACTCCTACGAGCAGTACTTC.

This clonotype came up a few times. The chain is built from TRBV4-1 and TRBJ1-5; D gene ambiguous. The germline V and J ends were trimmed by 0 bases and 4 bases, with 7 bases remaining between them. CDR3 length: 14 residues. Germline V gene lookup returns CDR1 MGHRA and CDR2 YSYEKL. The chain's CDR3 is CASSQDGQNQPQHF. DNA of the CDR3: TGCGCCAGCAGCCAAGATGGGCAAAATCAGCCCCAGCATTTT.

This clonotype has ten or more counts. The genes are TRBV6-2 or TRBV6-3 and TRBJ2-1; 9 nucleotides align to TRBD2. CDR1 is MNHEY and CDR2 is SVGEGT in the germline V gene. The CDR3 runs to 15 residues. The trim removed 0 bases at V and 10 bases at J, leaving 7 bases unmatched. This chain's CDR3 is CASSYSFLAGLEQFF. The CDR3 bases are TGTGCCAGCAGTTACTCCTTTCTAGCGGGACTGGAGCAGTTCTTC.

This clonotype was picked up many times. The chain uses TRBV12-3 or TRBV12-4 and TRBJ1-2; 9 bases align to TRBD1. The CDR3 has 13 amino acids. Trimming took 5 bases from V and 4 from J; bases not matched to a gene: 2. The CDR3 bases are TGTGCCAGCAGTGAGGACAGGGGCTATGGCTACACCTTC. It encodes CASSEDRGYGYTF.

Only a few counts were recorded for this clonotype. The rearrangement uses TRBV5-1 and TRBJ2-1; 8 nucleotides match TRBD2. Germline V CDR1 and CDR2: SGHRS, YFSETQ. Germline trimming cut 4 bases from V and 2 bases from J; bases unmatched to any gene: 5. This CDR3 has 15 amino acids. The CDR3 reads CASSLSGLAYNEQFF. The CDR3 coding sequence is TGCGCCAGCAGCCTCTCGGGACTAGCCTACAATGAGCAGTTCTTC.

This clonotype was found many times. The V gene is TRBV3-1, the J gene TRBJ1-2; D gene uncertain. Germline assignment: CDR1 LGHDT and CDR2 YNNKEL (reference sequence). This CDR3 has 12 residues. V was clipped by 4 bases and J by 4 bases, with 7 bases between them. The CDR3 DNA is TGTGCCAGCAGCCCCGATCGCTATGGCTACACCTTC. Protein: CASSPDRYGYTF.

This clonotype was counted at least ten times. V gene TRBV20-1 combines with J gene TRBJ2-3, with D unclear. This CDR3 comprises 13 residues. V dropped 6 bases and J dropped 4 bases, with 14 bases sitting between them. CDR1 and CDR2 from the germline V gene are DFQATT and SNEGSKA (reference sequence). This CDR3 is CSALSRSPDTQYF. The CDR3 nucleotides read TGCAGTGCCCTGTCAAGGTCCCCAGATACGCAGTATTTT.

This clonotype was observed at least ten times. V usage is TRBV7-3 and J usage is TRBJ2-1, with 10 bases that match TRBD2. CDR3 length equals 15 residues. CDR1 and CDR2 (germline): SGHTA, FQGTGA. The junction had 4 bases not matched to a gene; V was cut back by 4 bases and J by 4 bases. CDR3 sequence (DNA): TGTGCCAGCAGCTCTTGGACTAGCGGTTACAATGAGCAGTTCTTC. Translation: CASSSWTSGYNEQFF.